This T cell receptor (beta chain) was recorded in a study of CD8 T cells in Susac syndrome. For the study at large: Active disease was present in roughly 6 of the sequenced Susac syndrome patients, and remission in eight or nine.

This CDR3 has 16 amino acids. The V gene end was trimmed by 1 base and the J gene end by 0 bases; junction bases not matched to a gene: 2. Germline lookup yields CDR1 SGHVS and CDR2 FNYEAQ. cDNA came from roughly 0.53 to 1 ug RNA primed by random hexamers. In TCRdb, the immunoSEQ multiplex PCR reads were re-called with MiXCR into one record per CDR3 protein. Here the sample spans tens of thousands of distinct CDR3 sequences, over 90% being singletons. The sample was CD4+ T cells from PBMCs. This rearrangement joins TRBV7-6 to TRBJ2-3; 9 nucleotides line up with TRBD1. The receptor was derived from a human donor with Susac syndrome. The CDR3 sequence is CASSLGGTGSTDTQYF. The CDR3 coding sequence is TGTGCCAGCAGCTTAGGTGGGACAGGGAGCACAGATACGCAGTATTTT.